The sequence of this TCR beta chain was determined in a study of T cells in Graves' hyperthyroidism and ophthalmopathy (dated by TCRdb to about 2019). For the wider study: Peripheral blood was collected at initial diagnosis, before any treatment. In more than five Graves' hyperthyroidism patients, the study also compared T-cell repertoires from thyroid tissue with T-cell repertoires from blood. TCR V-J signatures able to tell the groups apart were searched for in a discovery cohort of about a hundred patients, of whom 40 to 45 had Graves' ophthalmopathy and 55 to 60 had stable Graves' hyperthyroidism. After blood sampling, hyperthyroidism patients were treated with methimazole at a starting dose of 30 mg daily, and ophthalmopathy patients were treated with high-dose intravenous methylprednisolone. For training and testing, the approximately 97 patients in the discovery cohort were randomly divided in a 7:3 ratio. According to the paper, TCR Vbeta CDR3 sequencing was carried out on about 140 peripheral blood samples, which came from some 41 ophthalmopathy, around 74 hyperthyroidism and roughly 17 progressor patients. Prospective prediction of ophthalmopathy was tested in an independent validation cohort of fewer than 20 hyperthyroidism patients and some 17 patients who later progressed to ophthalmopathy.

This clonotype was counted at least ten times. No cognate antigen has been identified for it. Qualities for individual bases were not recorded, and no much larger clone is one base off. Findings and caveats that apply to the study as a whole: A 13 V-J signature model separated ophthalmopathy from stable hyperthyroidism, with around 90% sensitivity and approximately 81% specificity in cross-validation and 80%/75% in testing. In validation, the model predicted progression to ophthalmopathy a median of 6.5 months before onset, with roughly 68% sensitivity and more than 72% specificity. Most expanded thyroid clonotypes (frequency above 0.001) were also found in blood, which suggests that blood repertoires may mirror thyroid immune responses. No statistical method was used to set the sample size in advance, and investigators knew the group allocation.

Stable Graves' hyperthyroidism was defined as no progression to ophthalmopathy during 18 months of follow-up. Hyperthyroidism patients were newly diagnosed, had a disease duration of under 2 months, and were aged 18 to 65 years. Patients with uncontrolled infections, other autoimmune diseases, pregnancy or lactation were excluded. Clinical symptoms, serum thyroxine and TRAb, thyroid ultrasound, and orbital computed tomography formed the basis for the diagnoses. PBMCs were separated from 10 ml of fresh peripheral blood using Ficoll-Paque density gradient centrifugation. Total RNA was extracted with Trizol reagent, and quality was checked on an Agilent 2100 Bioanalyzer. The TCR beta CDR3 regions were amplified from the RNA transcripts. A first-round RT-PCR of the TCR CDR3 used the HTBI primer set with the Qiagen OneStep RT-PCR kit. A second multiplex PCR round built the libraries, followed by size selection and purification. Sequencing of the libraries was done on an Illumina HiSeq2000 using paired-end 100 bp reads. The authors' pipeline ran thus. Raw data were processed with SOAPnuke, discarding reads with adapters, uncalled bases, mean Phred below 15, or no exact constant-primer or identifier match. High-quality paired reads were merged using COPE v1.2.5, and each unique nucleotide sequence was defined as a clonotype. MiTCR v1.1 was used to align the clonotypes against IMGT TRBV, TRBD and TRBJ reference segments. The analysis included only V-J combinations with a frequency above 0.0001, which together covered around 99% of the repertoires. A TCS score was defined as the ratio of F50 (clonal expansion) to E x V (chaos), with BLOSUM62-based TCRdist applied between CDR3 peptides within each V-J. Welch's t-statistics and random forest reduced roughly 530 V-J features to under 15, which were used in a naive Bayes classifier (R e1071). The public reads were run again by TCRdb, first through fastp at Q25 and then through MiXCR, and only productive beta chains were kept. Records with the same CDR3 protein are collapsed into one entry carrying the most frequent genes and DNA. Here the V and J calls rest on TCRdb's processing, not on the authors' analysis. Across this sample there are approximately 640,000 distinct CDR3 sequences, with 17% seen only once. The top ten clonotypes cover 15% to 18% of the sample.

The receptor was isolated from a man aged 45-65 years with Graves' hyperthyroidism. Sequencing was done on a sample of blood.

The bases are TGTGCCAGCAGCCAGCGAGAGGGCTATGGCTACACCTTC. Its product reads: CASSQREGYGYTF. The chain is encoded by TRBV7-3 joined to TRBJ1-2, with the D gene not confidently named. As encoded in the germline V gene, CDR1 is SGHTA while CDR2 is FQGTGA. Deletion took 5 bases off V and 4 bases off J, with a span of 11 bases between the germline ends. Its CDR3 holds 13 amino acids, cysteine through phenylalanine. Only the CDR3 DNA stays, 39 bases, in frame from base 1.